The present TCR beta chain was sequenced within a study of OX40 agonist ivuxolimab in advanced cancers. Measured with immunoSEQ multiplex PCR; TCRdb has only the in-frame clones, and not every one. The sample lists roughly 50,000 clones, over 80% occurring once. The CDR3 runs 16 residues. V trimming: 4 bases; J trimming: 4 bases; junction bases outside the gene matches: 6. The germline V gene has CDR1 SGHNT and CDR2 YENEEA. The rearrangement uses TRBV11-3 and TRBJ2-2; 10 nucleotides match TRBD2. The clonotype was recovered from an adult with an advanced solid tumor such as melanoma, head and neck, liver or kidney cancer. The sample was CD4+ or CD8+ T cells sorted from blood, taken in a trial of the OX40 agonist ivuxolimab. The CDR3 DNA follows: TGTGCCAGCAGCTCCACTAGCGGGGCTCCCACCGGGGAGCTGTTTTTT. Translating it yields CASSSTSGAPTGELFF.